This passage covers 28 T cell receptor beta chains from one sample sequenced in a study of vaccination and CD4 T cells after COVID-19. The antigens for these receptors are not known. The Oncomine TCR Beta short-read assay sequenced DNA from cultured CD4+ T cells. In TCRdb, the PCR reads were re-called with MiXCR into one record per CDR3 protein. Among about 18,000 distinct CDR3 sequences listed, 45% were seen once. Stated treatment: approximately nine-day PBMC culture with coronavirus spike peptide pools or control peptides (ViraFEST assay). Sample: CD4+ T cells from blood, cultured in vitro, taken before SARS-CoV-2 vaccination. The receptor source for this set is a human donor who received a COVID-19 vaccine.

As concerns this clonotype: A read error may account for a junction end that differs from germline. The chain is built from TRBV24-1 and TRBJ1-2; perhaps TRBD1 as D (6 bases). The germline V gene encodes CDR1 KGHDR and CDR2 SFDVKD. The CDR3 spans 14 residues. The CDR3 DNA reads as TGTGCCACCAGTGACTCGGGACAACCCTATAGCTACACCTTC. Translated, it gives CATSDSGQPYSYTF.

CDR3 in amino acids: CASSLVPQQGLGAYEQYF. In nucleotides, the CDR3 is TGTGCCAGCAGCTTAGTTCCCCAACAGGGACTCGGGGCCTACGAGCAGTACTTC. J is TRBJ2-7 and V is TRBV7-6; D may be TRBD1 or TRBD2 (6 bases each). V was cut by 1 base and J by 2 bases, with 21 bases left in between. CDR3 length: 18 residues. Germline values: CDR1 SGHVS, CDR2 FNYEAQ. Full variable domain (remainder filled in from reference TRBV7-6 and TRBJ2-7): GAGVSQSPRYKVTKRGQDVALRCDPISGHVSLYWYRQALGQGPEFLTYFNYEAQQDKSGLPNDRFSAERPEGSISTLTIQRTEQRDSAMYRCASSLVPQQGLGAYEQYFGPGTRLTVT.

This clonotype showed up just a few times. V is TRBV18 and J is TRBJ2-5; TRBD2 matches at 8 bases. The germline V gene encodes CDR1 KGHSH and CDR2 LQKENI. The CDR3 spans 16 residues. With 3 bases clipped from V and 1 base from J, the junction kept 7 bases outside the gene matches. The CDR3 nucleotides read TGTGCCAGCTCACCCTTCGGGGGGGGTCCCCAAGAGACCCAGTACTTC. Translated: CASSPFGGGPQETQYF.

The chain is built from TRBV24-1 and TRBJ2-2, with a weak D call TRBD1 (5 bases). V was clipped by 2 bases and J by 2 bases, with 11 bases between them. Germline CDR1 reads KGHDR; CDR2 reads SFDVKD. This CDR3 has 16 residues. The CDR3: CATSDSARDNTGELFF. The CDR3 coding sequence is TGTGCCACCAGTGATTCTGCCAGGGATAACACCGGGGAGCTGTTTTTT.

The chain has TRBV5-1 and TRBJ1-6, with D maybe TRBD1 (5 bases). Germline V gene sequence: CDR1 SGHRS, CDR2 YFSETQ. Trimming cost V 4 bases and J 6 bases, with 17 bases left between them. CDR3 length: 16 residues. The CDR3 loop reads CASSPGTRGPNSPLHF. The CDR3, as DNA: TGCGCCAGCAGCCCCGGGACCCGAGGACCTAATTCACCCCTCCACTTT. The whole variable domain, filled in from reference TRBV5-1 and TRBJ1-6, reads KAGVTQTPRYLIKTRGQQVTLSCSPISGHRSVSWYQQTPGQGLQFLFEYFSETQRNKGNFPGRFSGRQFSNSRSEMNVSTLELGDSALYLCASSPGTRGPNSPLHFGNGTRLTVT.

In this sample, this clonotype turned up a few times. The chain recombines TRBV28 with TRBJ2-5; D remains unclear. Looked up from germline, CDR1 is MDHEN and CDR2 is SYDVKM. The CDR3 loop spans 14 amino acids. V lost 3 bases to trimming and J lost 2 bases, with 10 bases between them. The CDR3 bases are TGTGCCAGCAGTTTGCTGCGACTTCAAGAGACCCAGTACTTC. The encoded protein is CASSLLRLQETQYF.

In its sample, this clonotype was seen a few times. The chain links TRBV20-1 to TRBJ2-7, with no clear D. Between the trimmed V and J ends, which lost 5 bases and 1 base, there was a span of 9 bases. The CDR3 consists of 12 residues. CDR1 is DFQATT and CDR2 is SNEGSKA in the germline V gene (reference sequence). Written as DNA, the CDR3 is TGCAGTGCTCCCTTTCGTTCCTACGAGCAGTACTTC. It yields the protein CSAPFRSYEQYF.

The chain carries TRBV19 and TRBJ1-5; weak D call: TRBD1 (6 bases). The CDR3 is 14 amino acids. Trimming removed 0 bases at V and 6 bases at J, with 9 bases between. Per the germline V gene, CDR1 is LNHDA and CDR2 is SQIVND (reference sequence). The CDR3 reads CASSIDRGAQPQHF. DNA for the CDR3: TGTGCCAGTAGTATAGACAGGGGAGCTCAGCCCCAGCATTTT.

This clonotype has just a few counts. The V call is TRBV12-3 or TRBV12-4, the J call TRBJ1-2, with 8 bases aligning to TRBD1. The CDR3 has 15 amino acids. V lost 6 bases and J lost 1; bases outside the gene matches: 7. The CDR3 spells CASSLGQVYNYGYTF. CDR3 nucleotides: TGTGCCAGCAGCCTGGGACAGGTTTATAACTATGGCTACACCTTC.

The chain couples TRBV19 to TRBJ2-1; 7 nucleotides agree with TRBD1. The CDR3 is made up of 15 amino acids. With 6 bases clipped from V and 2 bases from J, the junction kept 7 bases outside the gene matches. Per the germline V gene, CDR1 is LNHDA and CDR2 is SQIVND (reference sequence). This CDR3 is CASRLQGTTYNEQFF. The CDR3 nucleotides are TGTGCCAGTAGACTACAGGGGACCACCTACAATGAGCAGTTCTTC.

This clonotype showed up just once. V usage is TRBV6-5 and J usage is TRBJ1-6; the D is unclear. The V end lost 0 bases, the J end lost 5 bases, and 8 bases lay between the germline ends. Germline lookup yields CDR1 MNHEY and CDR2 SVGAGI. The CDR3 sequence is 15 residues long. The CDR3: CASSYSRTHNSPLHF. The CDR3, as DNA: TGTGCCAGCAGTTACTCCAGGACCCATAATTCACCCCTCCACTTT.

V gene TRBV6-1 combines with J gene TRBJ1-1, with D hard to call. V was trimmed by 11 bases and J by 10 bases, leaving 20 bases between them. This CDR3 contains 12 residues. Per germline, CDR1 MNHNS and CDR2 SASEGT. CDR3 protein: CADPLPGYGAFF. DNA for the CDR3: TGTGCCGACCCATTACCCGGCTACGGAGCTTTCTTT.

The chain combines TRBV7-6 with TRBJ2-7, with 8 bases matching TRBD1. The germline V gene has CDR1 SGHVS and CDR2 FNYEAQ. The junction had 6 bases not matched to a gene; V was cut back by 3 bases and J by 5 bases. CDR3 length: 14 residues. The CDR3 DNA follows: TGTGCCAGCAGCTTGGGACAGGATATCCACGAGCAGTACTTC. This encodes CASSLGQDIHEQYF.

The V gene is TRBV24-1, the J gene TRBJ1-5, with D possibly matching TRBD1 (6 bases). Trimming left V 6 bases short and J 0 bases short, with 14 bases between. This CDR3 contains 16 residues. CDR1 and CDR2 from the germline V gene are KGHDR and SFDVKD. The CDR3 here is CATSTGSTYSNQPQHF. CDR3 nucleotides: TGTGCCACCAGTACAGGGTCTACCTATAGCAATCAGCCCCAGCATTTT.

The gene calls are TRBV11-3 and TRBJ1-1; maybe TRBD1 (6 bases). The CDR3 runs to 14 residues. In germline, CDR1 is SGHNT, CDR2 YENEEA. The V end was cut by 5 bases, the J end by 4 bases, with 14 bases between. Here the CDR3 DNA reads TGTGCCAGCAGCCCAACAGGGTGGAGCACTGAAGCTTTCTTT. Protein product: CASSPTGWSTEAFF.

The chain has TRBV6-2 or TRBV6-3 and TRBJ2-7; D might be TRBD1 (6 bases). The ends were cut back, 5 bases at V and 1 base at J, with 12 bases in the middle. Germline CDR1 MNHEY, CDR2 SVGEGT. This CDR3 region has 14 residues. The CDR3, as DNA: TGTGCCAGCAGTCCCTTGGACAGATCCTACGAGCAGTACTTC. This sequence encodes CASSPLDRSYEQYF.

This clonotype came up a few times. The chain recombines TRBV6-1 with TRBJ2-5; TRBD2 matches at 10 bases. Germline values: CDR1 MNHNS, CDR2 SASEGT. V lost 4 bases, J lost 4 bases, and 6 bases stayed unmatched. The CDR3 extends over 15 amino acids. The CDR3 is CASSALAGLRETQYF. Here the CDR3 DNA reads TGTGCCAGCAGTGCACTAGCGGGGCTGAGAGAGACCCAGTACTTC.

The sample holds a few counts of this clonotype. The rearrangement uses TRBV29-1 and TRBJ1-1, with D hard to call. This CDR3 has 13 residues. Germline loops: CDR1 SQVTM, CDR2 ANQGSEA. The ends were cut back, 3 bases at V and 8 bases at J, with 16 bases in the middle. This CDR3 is CSVEVQSEGEAFF. As DNA, the CDR3 is TGCAGCGTTGAGGTCCAGTCCGAAGGGGAAGCTTTCTTT. Drawing the rest from reference TRBV29-1 and TRBJ1-1, the complete variable domain is SAVISQKPSRDICQRGTSLTIQCQVDSQVTMMFWYRQQPGQSLTLIATANQGSEATYESGFVIDKFPISRPNLTFSTLTVSNMSPEDSSIYLCSVEVQSEGEAFFGQGTRLTVV.

The chain employs TRBV2 and TRBJ1-4; TRBD1 matches 7 bases. CDR3 length: 14 residues. After removal of 4 bases from V and 4 bases from J, the junction contained 3 bases not matched to a gene. Per the germline V gene, CDR1 is SNHLY and CDR2 is FYNNEI. CDR3 DNA sequence: TGTGCCAGCAGTGCAGGGGGGGTTAATGAAAAACTGTTTTTT. This gives the protein CASSAGGVNEKLFF.

The chain is built from TRBV11-3 and TRBJ2-5; the match to TRBD2 covers 8 bases. This CDR3 is 12 amino acids long. J was trimmed by 5 bases and V by 4 bases; bases with no gene match: 0. CDR1 is SGHNT, CDR2 YENEEA, per germline. The chain's CDR3 is CASSSGGETQYF. CDR3 bases: TGTGCCAGCAGCTCGGGAGGGGAGACCCAGTACTTC. The whole variable domain, filled in from reference TRBV11-3 and TRBJ2-5, reads EAGVVQSPRYKIIEKKQPVAFWCNPISGHNTLYWYLQNLGQGPELLIRYENEEAVDDSQLPKDRFSAERLKGVDSTLKIQPAELGDSAVYLCASSSGGETQYFGPGTRLLVL.

In this sample, this clonotype turned up a few times. The CDR3 coding sequence is TGTGCCAGCAGGACAGCTAGAGACTATGGCTACACCTTC. Its protein is CASRTARDYGYTF. The V and J genes are TRBV6-1 and TRBJ1-2, with a weak D call TRBD1 (5 bases). CDR3 length: 13 residues. The germline CDR1 and CDR2 sequences are MNHNS and SASEGT. Trimming took 6 bases from V and 3 from J, leaving 11 bases between them.

CDR3 protein: CASSLRVLSYNEQFF. CDR3 DNA sequence: TGTGCCAGCAGTTTGAGGGTACTATCCTACAATGAGCAGTTCTTC. The chain carries TRBV28 and TRBJ2-1; tentative D call: TRBD2 (5 bases). CDR3 size: 15 residues. Germline CDR1 reads MDHEN; CDR2 reads SYDVKM. V lost 3 bases to trimming and J lost 1 base, with 10 bases between them.

This rearrangement joins TRBV24-1 to TRBJ1-5, with a tentative D call TRBD1 (6 bases). The CDR3 is 15 residues long. Germline loops: CDR1 KGHDR, CDR2 SFDVKD. V was pared by 9 bases and J by 3 bases, with 17 bases between. The CDR3 DNA reads TGTGCCACCTCCCTCGGGGGGCAGACCAATCAGCCCCAGCATTTT. Its translation: CATSLGGQTNQPQHF.

The J gene is TRBJ2-7, the V gene TRBV9, with TRBD1 matching over 8 bases. Germline CDR1 SGDLS, CDR2 YYNGEE. The CDR3 spans 14 residues. V dropped 3 bases and J dropped 6; count of bases not matched to a gene: 8. The DNA for the CDR3 is TGTGCCAGCAGCGCACGACAGGGGCTAGGCGAGCAGTACTTC. This sequence encodes CASSARQGLGEQYF.

The rearrangement links TRBV27 to TRBJ2-6, with 9 positions matching TRBD1. Germline V gene sequence: CDR1 MNHEY, CDR2 SMNVEV (reference sequence). This CDR3 is built from 17 residues. The ends lost 6 bases at V and 0 bases at J; junction bases unmatched: 6. CDR3 sequence: CASRNRGQGSGANVLTF. CDR3 in DNA: TGTGCCAGCAGGAACAGGGGGCAGGGCTCTGGGGCCAACGTCCTGACTTTC.

This chain connects TRBV12-3 or TRBV12-4 to TRBJ1-5; possibly TRBD1 for D (6 bases). V was pared by 6 bases and J by 5 bases, with 17 bases between. The CDR3 consists of 15 residues. The CDR3 sequence is CASSPRTETHQPQHF. Here the CDR3 DNA reads TGTGCCAGCAGCCCAAGGACAGAAACCCATCAGCCCCAGCATTTT.

This clonotype was detected a few times. The chain has TRBV15 and TRBJ2-5; tentative D call: TRBD1 (5 bases). Germline V gene sequence: CDR1 LNHNV, CDR2 YYDKDF (reference sequence). Trimming pared 8 bases from V and 2 bases from J, leaving 12 bases between. This CDR3 region has 13 residues. CDR3 region: CATGLDSQETQYF. CDR3 in DNA: TGTGCCACCGGTCTTGACAGTCAAGAGACCCAGTACTTC.

This clonotype occurred a few times. V usage is TRBV21-1 and J usage is TRBJ2-3; the table's D call TRBD2 went unverified against the DNA. TRBV21-1 is flagged as a pseudogene. The CDR3 is 12 residues long. The DNA for the CDR3 is TGTGCCAGCAGCGGGACTCCCATTGCGCAGTATTTT. Its protein product is CASSGTPIAQYF.